This TCR beta chain appears in the sequencing data of a study of early T cells in non-severe SARS-CoV-2 infection. About the research overall: Sequencing was performed on bulk RNA from unsorted whole blood, leaving chains unpaired.

This clonotype showed up just a few times. MiXCR, run by TCRdb on the 5' RACE reads, gives a single entry per CDR3 protein. Of some 60,000 distinct CDR3 sequences in the sample, almost 9.5% were seen once. The CDR3 has 17 amino acids. The germline CDR1 and CDR2 sequences are DFQATT and SNEGSKA (reference sequence). The ends lost 0 bases at V and 8 bases at J; junction bases unmatched: 14. This receptor was identified in an adult who was a healthcare worker with PCR-confirmed SARS-CoV-2 infection or an uninfected control (not recorded which). The material sequenced was whole blood. The chain carries TRBV20-1 and TRBJ2-1; 9 positions agree with TRBD2. CDR3 nucleotides: TGCAGTGCTAGAGATCCAATGGGTGGACTAGCGAAGGATGAGCAGTTCTTC. Translating it yields CSARDPMGGLAKDEQFF.